The 2 T cell receptor beta chains below all came from one sample that was sequenced in a study of T cells and Merkel cell carcinoma outcomes. Sequencing used immunoSEQ multiplex PCR; TCRdb keeps in-frame clones, though not all of them. Counted here are some 19,000 clones, over 70% occurring once; the ten biggest clones make up approximately 3.3%. Sequencing was done on a sample of tumor tissue from Merkel cell carcinoma. Receptors were obtained from a human donor with Merkel cell carcinoma.

The V and J genes are TRBV2 and TRBJ1-1, with 7 bases aligning to TRBD1. With 6 bases clipped from V and 11 bases from J, the junction kept 15 bases outside the gene matches. CDR1 and CDR2 (germline): SNHLY, FYNNEI. The CDR3 extends over 14 amino acids. Here the CDR3 reads CASRAGGQTFEAFF. The CDR3 region has the DNA TGTGCCAGCAGGGCCGGGGGACAGACCTTTGAGGCTTTCTTT.

V gene TRBV7-6 combines with J gene TRBJ1-1; 7 nucleotides agree with TRBD1. The CDR3 runs to 14 residues. Per germline, CDR1 SGHVS and CDR2 FNYEAQ. With 5 bases clipped from V and 1 base from J, the junction kept 4 bases outside the gene matches. This CDR3 reads CASSLRTGNTEAFF. The CDR3 bases are TGTGCCAGCAGCCTCCGGACAGGGAACACTGAAGCTTTCTTT. Variable domain in full (rest from reference TRBV7-6 and TRBJ1-1): GAGVSQSPRYKVTKRGQDVALRCDPISGHVSLYWYRQALGQGPEFLTYFNYEAQQDKSGLPNDRFSAERPEGSISTLTIQRTEQRDSAMYRCASSLRTGNTEAFFGQGTRLTVV.